This is a list of T cell receptor beta chains from one sample in a study of CD8 T cells in Susac syndrome. TCRdb reanalysed the immunoSEQ multiplex PCR reads using MiXCR and keeps one entry per CDR3 protein. The data contain about 120,000 distinct CDR3 sequences, about 95% of them singletons. Material: CD8+ T cells from PBMCs. The receptors come from a human donor with Susac syndrome. Both conserved end residues are part of each CDR3. D genes are given only for firm matches. A clone size is listed for some rows: how often the clone was seen (once, few, many), or a class if it is expanded.

TRBV29-1,TRBD2,.,TRBJ2-2,CSVIGPSGNTGELFF,TGCAGCGTGATTGGTCCTAGCGGTAACACCGGGGAGCTGTTTTTT
TRBV15,.,.,TRBJ2-7,CATSSRTPSYEQYF,TGTGCCACCAGCAGCCGGACACCTTCCTACGAGCAGTACTTC
TRBV12-3/TRBV12-4,.,.,TRBJ2-7,CASNIRDLTYEQYF,TGTGCCAGCAACATCCGGGACCTAACCTACGAGCAGTACTTC
TRBV11-2,.,.,TRBJ2-2,CASSLVVELFF,TGTGCCAGCAGCTTAGTAGTGGAACTGTTTTTT
TRBV20-1,.,once,TRBJ2-2,CSASRGMGYTGELFF,TGCAGTGCTAGCAGGGGAATGGGGTACACCGGGGAGCTGTTTTTT
TRBV5-4,.,few,TRBJ2-3,CASSQGGRGTDTQYF,TGTGCCAGCAGCCAGGGGGGGAGAGGCACAGATACGCAGTATTTT
TRBV9,.,.,TRBJ1-5,CASSDRDSNQPQHF,TGTGCCAGCAGCGATAGGGACAGCAATCAGCCCCAGCATTTT
TRBV6-5,.,.,TRBJ2-7,CASQLFGASYEQYF,TGTGCCTCTCAACTTTTCGGGGCCTCCTACGAGCAGTACTTC
TRBV5-6,TRBD1,.,TRBJ1-2,CASSSGTVGYFSGYTF,TGTGCCAGCAGCTCCGGGACAGTGGGATATTTCTCTGGCTACACCTTC
TRBV20-1,.,.,TRBJ2-7,CSASPGTAIYEQYF,TGCAGTGCTTCGCCCGGGACTGCCATTTACGAGCAGTACTTC
TRBV3-1,.,.,TRBJ1-2,CASSQAREGVYGYTF,TGTGCCAGCAGCCAAGCCCGTGAAGGGGTCTATGGCTACACCTTC
TRBV5-1,TRBD2,once,TRBJ2-1,CASSGRGADEQFF,TGCGCCAGCAGCGGGCGGGGGGCAGATGAGCAGTTCTTC
TRBV27,.,few,TRBJ2-5,CASSSDQETQYF,TGTGCCAGCAGTTCGGACCAAGAGACCCAGTACTTC
TRBV11-2,.,.,TRBJ2-7,CASSLGPSGYEQYF,TGTGCCAGCAGCTTAGGTCCCTCTGGCTACGAGCAGTACTTC
TRBV5-1,.,.,TRBJ2-3,CASSFSAYPDTQYF,TGCGCCAGCAGCTTTAGTGCGTATCCAGATACGCAGTATTTT
TRBV20-1,.,once,TRBJ2-5,CSARQRRGETQYF,TGCAGTGCGCGCCAGCGGAGGGGAGAGACCCAGTACTTC
TRBV10-2,.,.,TRBJ2-7,CASSEKSQVSSYEQYF,TGCGCCAGCAGTGAAAAGTCTCAGGTCAGCTCCTACGAGCAGTACTTC
TRBV4-1,.,.,TRBJ2-1,CASRGPKYNEQFF,TGCGCCAGCCGGGGGCCCAAATACAATGAGCAGTTCTTC
TRBV4-1,.,.,TRBJ2-7,CASSQDRDHSYEQYF,TGCGCCAGCAGCCAAGATCGAGACCACTCCTACGAGCAGTACTTC
TRBV29-1,TRBD1,.,TRBJ1-1,CSDGQGLSEAFF,TGCAGCGATGGACAGGGGTTGTCTGAAGCTTTCTTT
TRBV13,.,.,TRBJ2-1,CASSTPGGPNEQFF,TGTGCCAGCAGCACACCCGGGGGTCCCAATGAGCAGTTCTTC
TRBV3-1,TRBD2,.,TRBJ2-1,CASSQELAGGVDNEQFF,TGTGCCAGCAGCCAAGAATTAGCGGGGGGCGTCGACAATGAGCAGTTCTTC
TRBV30,.,.,TRBJ2-1,CAWSVANNEQFF,TGTGCCTGGAGTGTAGCCAACAATGAGCAGTTCTTC
TRBV12-3/TRBV12-4,.,.,TRBJ1-1,CASSRATLNTEAFF,TGTGCCAGCAGCAGGGCGACACTGAACACTGAAGCTTTCTTT
TRBV13,.,.,TRBJ2-1,CASSFRGGYNEQFF,TGTGCCAGCAGCTTCAGGGGGGGGTACAATGAGCAGTTCTTC
TRBV20-1,TRBD1,.,TRBJ2-7,CSARPRAGGYEQYF,TGCAGTGCTAGACCTCGAGCAGGGGGATACGAGCAGTACTTC
TRBV29-1,.,.,TRBJ1-2,CSAPTEDYGYTF,TGCAGCGCCCCCACGGAGGACTATGGCTACACCTTC
TRBV27,.,.,TRBJ1-4,CASSRRLNEKLFF,TGTGCCAGCAGCCGTCGGTTGAATGAAAAACTGTTTTTT
TRBV19,.,.,TRBJ1-2,CASNRQPKRDINDYGYTF,TGTGCCAGTAACCGGCAACCAAAAAGGGACATTAACGACTATGGCTACACCTTC
TRBV5-1,TRBD2,.,TRBJ2-1,CASSLVQGAGLADGEQFF,TGCGCCAGCAGCTTGGTTCAGGGTGCGGGACTAGCGGATGGTGAGCAGTTCTTC
TRBV30,TRBD1,.,TRBJ1-1,CAWSPGGMNTEAFF,TGTGCCTGGAGTCCAGGGGGAATGAACACTGAAGCTTTCTTT
TRBV5-4,TRBD2,.,TRBJ2-7,CASSRLAAGEQYF,TGTGCCAGCAGCAGACTAGCGGCTGGCGAGCAGTACTTC
TRBV6-2/TRBV6-3,TRBD2,.,TRBJ2-7,CASSYQGSGYEQYF,TGTGCCAGCAGTTACCAGGGTAGCGGGTACGAGCAGTACTTC
TRBV6-5,.,.,TRBJ2-5,CASSLMGGWETQYF,TGTGCCAGCAGCTTGATGGGGGGATGGGAGACCCAGTACTTC
TRBV12-5,TRBD2,.,TRBJ2-3,CASGSPTSGGTDTQYF,TGTGCTAGTGGTTCCCCGACTAGCGGGGGCACAGATACGCAGTATTTT
TRBV29-1,TRBD2,.,TRBJ2-3,CSVEGLAGTQYF,TGCAGCGTTGAGGGACTAGCAGGTACGCAGTATTTT
TRBV25-1,.,.,TRBJ1-4,CASREEARNEKLFF,TGTGCCAGCAGGGAGGAGGCCAGAAATGAAAAACTGTTTTTT
TRBV5-6,.,.,TRBJ2-6,CASSFSSSGANVLTF,TGTGCCAGCAGCTTCTCGTCCTCTGGGGCCAACGTCCTGACTTTC